The 22 T cell receptor beta chains below all came from one sample that was sequenced in a study of blood T cell repertoires in COVID-19. Only in-frame clones appear in the TCRdb table, and some are missing; sequencing was by immunoSEQ multiplex PCR. The repertoire consists of some 66,000 clones, with around nine tenths occurring once and the leading ten covering about 1.2%. Sequencing was performed on peripheral blood. All receptors come from a woman in her sixties with acute or convalescent COVID-19.

This clone has just one count. The chain carries TRBV9 and TRBJ1-6; 11 bases map to TRBD1. The V gene end was trimmed by 3 bases and the J gene end by 7 bases; junction bases not matched to a gene: 3. Germline CDR1 is SGDLS and CDR2 is YYNGEE. This CDR3 comprises 15 residues. This CDR3 reads CASSGGQGANSPLHF. In nucleotides, the CDR3 is TGTGCCAGCAGCGGCGGACAGGGGGCGAATTCACCCCTCCACTTT.

V usage is TRBV10-1 and J usage is TRBJ2-5, with D possibly matching TRBD2 (5 bases). Between the trimmed V and J ends, which lost 0 bases and 5 bases, there was a span of 10 bases. The CDR3 is made up of 14 amino acids. The germline V gene has CDR1 WNHNN and CDR2 SYGVQD (reference sequence). The CDR3 nucleotides are TGCGCCAGCAGTGAGTCTGGGAGCAGGGAGACCCAGTACTTC. Its protein is CASSESGSRETQYF.

This chain connects TRBV1 to TRBJ2-7; TRBD2, the table's D call, lacks a check against the DNA. TRBV1 is a listed pseudogene. The CDR3 extends over 18 amino acids. The CDR3 coding sequence is TGCACCAGCAGCCTCGGAGTAGCGGGATTATATATTATCTACGAGCAGTACGTC. The encoded protein is CTSSLGVAGLYIIYEQYV.

The V and J genes are TRBV3-1 (or the pseudogene TRBV3-2) and TRBJ2-5; D is perhaps TRBD1 (6 bases). In germline, CDR1 is LGHDT, CDR2 YNNKEL (reference sequence). The CDR3 totals 12 residues. The V gene lost 8 bases and the J gene lost 5 bases, with 12 bases spanning the gap. CDR3 nucleotide sequence: TGTGCCAGCTACGACAGGTGGGAGACCCAGTACTTC. The encoded protein is CASYDRWETQYF.

This chain links TRBV11-2 with TRBJ2-1, with D possibly matching TRBD2 (6 bases). CDR3 length: 14 residues. V gave up 4 bases and J gave up 6 bases, with 13 bases separating them. Germline CDR1 reads SGHAT; CDR2 reads FQNNGV. This chain's CDR3 is CASSSPGLVNEQFF. Written as DNA, the CDR3 is TGTGCCAGCAGCTCTCCGGGACTGGTCAATGAGCAGTTCTTC.

V and J are TRBV4-1 and TRBJ2-2; TRBD1 matches 9 bases. The CDR3 is made up of 15 amino acids. CDR1 and CDR2 (germline): MGHRA, YSYEKL. V shed 4 bases and J 0 bases; nucleotides not matched to a gene: 0. CDR3 DNA: TGCGCCAGCAGCCGACAGGGGGCGAACACCGGGGAGCTGTTTTTT. Translating it yields CASSRQGANTGELFF.

The chain recombines TRBV2 with TRBJ2-2; tentatively, D is TRBD1 (5 bases). The CDR3 totals 15 residues. Per germline, CDR1 SNHLY and CDR2 FYNNEI. V lost 2 bases and J 6 bases, leaving 13 bases between the germline ends. In nucleotides, the CDR3 is TGTGCCAGCAGTGAAACAAGGACAACCGCCGGGGAGCTGTTTTTT. Amino acids: CASSETRTTAGELFF.

The genes are TRBV11-1 and TRBJ1-1, with D maybe TRBD1 (5 bases). V was clipped by 8 bases and J by 5 bases, with 21 bases between them. The CDR3 loop spans 15 amino acids. From germline, CDR1 is SGHAT and CDR2 FQDESV (reference sequence). In DNA, the CDR3 is TGTGCCAGCGCCATAACCGCCCAGGGAGGAACTGAAGCTTTCTTT. Translation gives CASAITAQGGTEAFF.

The CDR3 protein is CASSAPGQGLYEQYV. The CDR3 nucleotides are TGTGCCAGTAGTGCCCCGGGACAGGGTCTCTACGAGCAGTACGTC. The rearrangement joins TRBV19 to TRBJ2-7, with TRBD1 matching over 9 bases. Germline lookup yields CDR1 LNHDA and CDR2 SQIVND (reference sequence). The V segment lost 5 bases and the J segment 3 bases; nucleotides outside the gene matches: 8. The CDR3 contains 15 residues.

The CDR3, as DNA: TGTGCCAGCAGCTTAGACAGGGGGTCCTACGAGCAGTACGTC. Residues: CASSLDRGSYEQYV. The rearrangement uses TRBV7-9 and TRBJ2-7; 8 bases match TRBD1. The CDR3 covers 14 residues. Germline CDR1 is SEHNR and CDR2 is FQNEAQ (reference sequence). Unmatched junction bases numbered 0, after V lost 1 base and J lost 1 base.

This chain links TRBV19 with TRBJ1-1; possible D gene TRBD1, 6 bases. This CDR3 comprises 14 residues. Trimming pared 3 bases from V and 5 bases from J, leaving 13 bases between. Germline values: CDR1 LNHDA, CDR2 SQIVND (reference sequence). The DNA for the CDR3 is TGTGCCAGTAGTATCGGCAGGGGAAATACTGAAGCTTTCTTT. It specifies CASSIGRGNTEAFF.

The V gene is TRBV25-1, the J gene TRBJ1-2; D gene unclear. The germline V gene has CDR1 MGHDK and CDR2 SYGVNS. V was shortened by 0 bases and J by 4 bases, with 9 bases between the two germline ends. This CDR3 comprises 14 residues. CDR3 in amino acids: CASSEYGGSYGYTF. The CDR3 DNA reads TGTGCCAGCAGTGAATATGGAGGCAGCTATGGCTACACCTTC.

The sample holds a few counts of this clone. The chain has TRBV2 and TRBJ1-2; TRBD1 is a possible D gene (6 bases). This CDR3 region has 13 residues. Germline values: CDR1 SNHLY, CDR2 FYNNEI. V was shortened by 3 bases and J by 7 bases, with 12 bases between the two germline ends. This CDR3 is CASSDRARGGYTF. CDR3 DNA: TGTGCCAGCAGTGACAGGGCCAGGGGTGGCTACACCTTC.

This sequence joins TRBV7-2 and TRBJ1-2, with TRBD1 as a possible D gene (5 bases). The CDR3 spans 15 residues. Between the trimmed V and J ends, which lost 1 base and 5 bases, there was a span of 14 bases. The germline gives CDR1 SGHTA, CDR2 FQGNSA. The CDR3 is CASSLDWTGGYGYTF. CDR3 sequence (DNA): TGTGCCAGCAGCTTAGACTGGACGGGGGGGTATGGCTACACCTTC.

This clone was seen just once. The genes are TRBV2 and TRBJ2-3, with D tentatively TRBD2 (5 bases). The CDR3 consists of 14 residues. From germline, CDR1 is SNHLY and CDR2 FYNNEI. Trimming removed 7 bases at V and 4 bases at J, with 15 bases between. The CDR3 bases are TGTGCCAGCAAGAAGGAGGTATGGGCAGATACGCAGTATTTT. Amino acids: CASKKEVWADTQYF.

This clone was counted between two and nine times. V and J are TRBV6-6 and TRBJ2-1, with a weak D call TRBD2 (6 bases). This CDR3 has 15 amino acids. Germline values: CDR1 MNHNY, CDR2 SVGAGI (reference sequence). The germline V and J ends were trimmed by 3 bases and 10 bases, with 19 bases remaining between them. The CDR3 sequence is CASSYPGTQTTEQFF. The DNA for the CDR3 is TGTGCCAGCAGTTATCCCGGGACTCAAACCACGGAGCAGTTCTTC.

V usage is TRBV19 and J usage is TRBJ2-2; perhaps TRBD1 as D (6 bases). Germline values: CDR1 LNHDA, CDR2 SQIVND (reference sequence). This CDR3 is 14 amino acids long. Between the trimmed V and J ends, which lost 3 bases and 9 bases, there was a span of 14 bases. CDR3 amino acids: CASSIRQGYRELFF. The DNA for the CDR3 is TGTGCCAGTAGTATCCGGCAGGGGTACAGGGAGCTGTTTTTT.

The V and J genes are TRBV6-6 and TRBJ1-1, with 7 bases that match TRBD1. CDR1 and CDR2 from the germline V gene are MNHNY and SVGAGI (reference sequence). V lost 2 bases to trimming and J lost 4 bases; unmatched junction nucleotides: 4. This CDR3 is 14 amino acids long. The CDR3 reads CASSYNRGATEAFF. CDR3 nucleotide sequence: TGTGCCAGCAGTTACAACAGGGGAGCCACTGAAGCTTTCTTT.

This clone was seen only once. The chain recombines TRBV9 with TRBJ1-3; TRBD1 might be the D (6 bases). Germline V gene data show CDR1 as SGDLS and CDR2 as YYNGEE. The CDR3 totals 11 residues. Trimming pared 3 bases from V and 11 bases from J, leaving 9 bases between. The CDR3 spells CASSAGQSIYF. CDR3 DNA: TGTGCCAGCAGCGCCGGACAGTCCATATATTTT.

V gene TRBV27 combines with J gene TRBJ2-3; 9 nucleotides agree with TRBD2. The CDR3 contains 14 residues. The V gene end was trimmed by 5 bases and the J gene end by 9 bases; junction bases not matched to a gene: 9. Germline V gene lookup returns CDR1 MNHEY and CDR2 SMNVEV (reference sequence). In nucleotides, the CDR3 is TGTGCCAGCAGTGCCCTGGGCGGGGGGGAAACGCAGTATTTT. It is translated as CASSALGGGETQYF.

The genes are TRBV19 and TRBJ2-2; D perhaps matches TRBD1 (6 bases). Germline CDR1 is LNHDA and CDR2 is SQIVND (reference sequence). Trimming cost V 6 bases and J 7 bases, with 18 bases left between them. The CDR3 runs 15 residues. CDR3 in amino acids: CASRRTVGRGGELFF. DNA for the CDR3: TGTGCCAGTAGGAGGACAGTTGGCAGGGGCGGGGAGCTGTTTTTT.

In nucleotides, the CDR3 is TGTGCCAGCACCCCCACAGGGGGCTTCGGGGGGACCGGGGAGCTGTTTTTT. Encoded protein: CASTPTGGFGGTGELFF. The chain joins TRBV25-1 to TRBJ2-2; 9 bases agree with TRBD1. CDR1 MGHDK and CDR2 SYGVNS come from the germline V gene. The CDR3 is 17 amino acids. The V and J ends lost 7 bases and 5 bases, in that order; junction bases with no gene match: 14.